This section outlines one T cell receptor beta chain sequence together with its context. Its target is not known. These data belong to a study of T cells in Graves' hyperthyroidism and ophthalmopathy. Findings and caveats of the study: Ophthalmopathy got predicted by the model a median approximately 6.4 months before its onset. Separation of ophthalmopathy from stable hyperthyroidism was achieved by a 13 V-J model.

The diagnoses drew upon clinical symptoms, serum thyroxine and TRAb, thyroid ultrasound and orbital computed tomography. Looked up from germline, CDR1 is MNHEY and CDR2 is SMNVEV (reference sequence). The CDR3 extends over 14 amino acids. V was trimmed by 6 bases and J by 9 bases, leaving 20 bases between them. The TCR beta CDR3 regions underwent amplification using RNA transcripts as the source. First-round RT-PCR of the TCR CDR3 relied on the HTBI primer set. A single record per CDR3 protein comes from TCRdb applying MiXCR to the multiplex PCR reads. The profile shows nearly 750,000 distinct CDR3 sequences, roughly a third of them singletons.

The sequencing input was blood. This rearrangement joins TRBV27 to TRBJ2-5, with D perhaps matching TRBD2 (7 bases). This clonotype was sampled from a woman aged 40 to 50 with Graves' hyperthyroidism. The CDR3 loop reads CASRSTGGLGPQYF. CDR3 sequence (DNA): TGTGCCAGCAGATCGACAGGCGGACTAGGGCCCCAGTACTTC.